A single sample gave rise to the 26 T cell receptor beta chains below, sequenced in a study of molecular identifiers for immune sequencing clone quantification. TCRdb reanalysed the PCR reads using MiXCR and keeps one entry per CDR3 protein. The sample carries fewer than 70,000 distinct CDR3 sequences, less than 20% recorded once. Sequencing used naive CD8+ T cells from blood, with Jurkat cell RNA spiked in. Subset here: FACS-sorted CD8+CD4-CCR7+CD45RA+ naive T cells. The receptors here all came from a human donor in good health. Some libraries in this study had Jurkat cell RNA spiked in.

This clonotype was found once. Just one base apart from a much larger clone, this may be a read error. The chain uses TRBV14 and TRBJ1-3; D perhaps matches TRBD1 (6 bases). The CDR3 length is 15 residues. Germline-derived CDR1 and CDR2 are SGHDN and FVKESK. CDR3 nucleotide sequence: TGTACCAGCAGCCTCCCCGGGACATTTCGTAACACCATATATTTT. Translation: CTSSLPGTFRNTIYF. Looking up the rest from reference TRBV14 and TRBJ1-3 gives the full variable domain: EAGVTQFPSHSVIEKGQTVTLRCDPISGHDNLYWYRRVMGKEIKFLLHFVKESKQDESGMPNNRFLAERTGGTYSTLKVQPAELEDSGVYFCTSSLPGTFRNTIYFGEGSWLTVV.

This clonotype was seen a single time. A read error may explain this, as a much larger clone is one base away. This sequence joins TRBV7-9 and TRBJ2-5; D remains ambiguous. Germline CDR1 is SEHNR and CDR2 is FQNEAQ (reference sequence). This CDR3 has 12 amino acids. In DNA form, the CDR3 reads TGTGTCAGCAGCTTAGGTCACCAGGCCCAGTACTTC. This codes for CVSSLGHQAQYF.

The chain is built from TRBV12-3 or TRBV12-4 and TRBJ2-3; 8 bases align to TRBD2. Trimming at V came to 7 bases and at J to 3 bases, leaving 12 bases not matched to a gene. This CDR3 spans 16 amino acids. CDR3 bases: TGTGCCAGCACCGGAACGGGAGGGTGGGGGACAGATACGCAGTATTTT. Translating gives CASTGTGGWGTDTQYF.

As for this clonotype: A much larger clone is a single base away; this may be a read error. J is TRBJ2-1 and V is TRBV7-8, with 8 bases matching TRBD2. The CDR3 runs to 14 residues. Germline V gene sequence: CDR1 SGHVS, CDR2 FQNEAQ. CDR3 bases: TGTGCCTGCAGCTTAGAGGGACTAGGGAAATTTCAGTTCTTC. Translating gives CACSLEGLGKFQFF.

This clonotype was found many times. The J gene is TRBJ2-1, the V gene TRBV7-9; perhaps TRBD2 as D (5 bases). V was cut by 0 bases and J by 7 bases, with 10 bases left in between. CDR1 is SEHNR, CDR2 FQNEAQ, per germline (reference sequence). CDR3 length: 14 residues. CDR3 amino acids: CASSLAVLENEQFF. The CDR3 DNA follows: TGTGCCAGCAGCTTAGCCGTACTAGAGAATGAGCAGTTCTTC.

This clonotype was counted many times. The rearrangement links TRBV9 to TRBJ2-3; 9 positions agree with TRBD2. V dropped 6 bases and J dropped 6; count of bases not matched to a gene: 5. CDR1 SGDLS and CDR2 YYNGEE come from the germline V gene. This CDR3 is 13 amino acids long. CDR3 bases: TGTGCCAGCAATGCGGGAGGGCCCGATACGCAGTATTTT. It encodes CASNAGGPDTQYF. The full variable domain, completed using reference TRBV9 and TRBJ2-3, is DSGVTQTPKHLITATGQRVTLRCSPRSGDLSVYWYQQSLDQGLQFLIQYYNGEERAKGNILERFSAQQFPDLHSELNLSSLELGDSALYFCASNAGGPDTQYFGPGTRLTVL.

A word on this clonotype: A clone one base away is much larger, so this may be a read error. The chain employs TRBV5-6 and TRBJ2-1, with a weak D call TRBD2 (5 bases). Germline V gene lookup returns CDR1 SGHDT and CDR2 YYEEEE. V was cut by 4 bases and J by 6 bases, with 14 bases left in between. The CDR3 runs to 14 residues. CDR3 nucleotide sequence: TGTGCCAGCAGCATGCATCCAGCGGCCAATGAGCAGTTCTTC. Protein: CASSMHPAANEQFF.

On this clonotype itself: Given a much more abundant clone one base away, this may be a read error. The genes are TRBV27 and TRBJ2-5; D may be TRBD2 (7 bases). The CDR3 spans 14 residues. CDR1 is MNHEY, CDR2 SMNVEV, per germline (reference sequence). The CDR3, as DNA: TGTGCCAGCAGTCTCTTACAGGGAGGGGTGATCCAGTGCTTC. It codes for CASSLLQGGVIQCF.

V usage is TRBV7-2 and J usage is TRBJ2-3, with TRBD2 matching 9 bases. The CDR3 spans 20 residues. After removal of 1 base from V and 4 bases from J, the junction contained 18 bases not matched to a gene. Germline V gene data show CDR1 as SGHTA and CDR2 as FQGNSA. CDR3 nucleotides: TGTGCCAGCAGCTTAGATAGGACTGGCGGGAGGGGGATGAGCGCAGATACGCAGTATTTT. The encoded protein is CASSLDRTGGRGMSADTQYF.

This clonotype was seen many times. The V gene is TRBV29-1, the J gene TRBJ2-7; either TRBD1 or TRBD2 may fit D (5 bases each). Per the germline V gene, CDR1 is SQVTM and CDR2 is ANQGSEA. Trimming cost V 1 base and J 4 bases, with 23 bases left between them. The CDR3 runs 17 residues. The chain's CDR3 is CSVEGGNERGRGYEQYF. CDR3 DNA sequence: TGCAGCGTTGAAGGGGGGAATGAGAGGGGACGAGGGTACGAGCAGTACTTC.

There are many counts of this clonotype. The CDR3 is CSVTGTSNYGYTF. The CDR3 DNA reads TGCAGCGTTACCGGGACGAGTAACTATGGCTACACCTTC. The chain is built from TRBV29-1 and TRBJ1-2, with a possible D match to TRBD1 (5 bases). The CDR3 is 13 residues long. The germline V gene has CDR1 SQVTM and CDR2 ANQGSEA. The germline V and J ends were trimmed by 5 bases and 1 base, with 11 bases remaining between them.

This clonotype was seen at least ten times. The V call is TRBV13, the J call TRBJ2-3; D gene ambiguous. Germline loops: CDR1 PRHDT, CDR2 FYEKMQ (reference sequence). V was pared by 2 bases and J by 1 base, with 10 bases between. This CDR3 spans 15 amino acids. CDR3 nucleotides: TGTGCCAGCAGCTTAAAAATTTTGGGCACAGATACGCAGTATTTT. Amino acid sequence: CASSLKILGTDTQYF. Full variable domain (remainder filled in from reference TRBV13 and TRBJ2-3): AAGVIQSPRHLIKEKRETATLKCYPIPRHDTVYWYQQGPGQDPQFLISFYEKMQSDKGSIPDRFSAQQFSDYHSELNMSSLELGDSALYFCASSLKILGTDTQYFGPGTRLTVL.

Ten or more counts support this clonotype. The V and J genes are TRBV12-3 or TRBV12-4 and TRBJ1-1; 7 bases map to TRBD1. The CDR3 is made up of 12 amino acids. V was clipped by 5 bases and J by 8 bases; unmatched bases: 5. The CDR3 bases are TGTGCCAGCAGTCCCTCGGGACAGGAAGCTTTCTTT. It translates to CASSPSGQEAFF.

About this clonotype: With a much larger clone just one base away, this may be a read error. This chain connects TRBV5-6 to TRBJ1-5; D might be TRBD1 (5 bases). This CDR3 has 17 amino acids. CDR1 SGHDT and CDR2 YYEEEE come from the germline V gene. CDR3 coding DNA: TGTGCCCGCAGCCTGGGACCTTTGATTCTTAGCAATCAGCCCCAGCATTTT. Amino acids: CARSLGPLILSNQPQHF. The whole variable domain, filled in from reference TRBV5-6 and TRBJ1-5, reads DAGVTQSPTHLIKTRGQQVTLRCSPKSGHDTVSWYQQALGQGPQFIFQYYEEEERQRGNFPDRFSGHQFPNYSSELNVNALLLGDSALYLCARSLGPLILSNQPQHFGDGTRLSIL.

This clonotype was observed at least ten times. This sequence joins TRBV2 and TRBJ2-3; 7 nucleotides match TRBD1. The germline CDR1 and CDR2 sequences are SNHLY and FYNNEI. Trimming removed 9 bases from V and 1 base from J; junction bases left unmatched: 7. The CDR3 is made up of 14 amino acids. The CDR3 DNA follows: TGTGCCAGTTACAGGGGCTTCGGCACAGATACGCAGTATTTT. It specifies CASYRGFGTDTQYF.

J is TRBJ2-1 and V is TRBV5-6, with a weak D call TRBD2 (6 bases). CDR3 length equals 17 residues. Deletions cut 4 bases from V and 0 bases from J, with 17 bases between. Per germline, CDR1 SGHDT and CDR2 YYEEEE. For the CDR3, the DNA is TGTGCCAGCAGCCTCCTCCCCCGGCGGGGCTCCTACAATGAGCAGTTCTTC. Translated: CASSLLPRRGSYNEQFF.

The CDR3 DNA reads as TGCGCCAGCAGCTTGGTAGCAGTGCAGGGTGCGTCCTACGAGCAGTACTTC. It translates to CASSLVAVQGASYEQYF. V gene TRBV5-1 combines with J gene TRBJ2-7; weak D call: TRBD1 (5 bases). The CDR3 consists of 17 residues. V was clipped by 0 bases and J by 1 base, with 17 bases between them. The germline V gene has CDR1 SGHRS and CDR2 YFSETQ.

About this clonotype itself: This sequence may be a read error, since a much larger clone differs from it by one base. This chain uses TRBV27 with TRBJ2-7; weak D call: TRBD2 (5 bases). This CDR3 has 15 amino acids. CDR1 MNHEY and CDR2 SMNVEV come from the germline V gene (reference sequence). Trimming took off 5 bases at V and 4 bases at J, with 18 bases between the two ends. The DNA of the CDR3 is TGTGCCAGCAGTCCCACCCGTCGGGAAAGGTACGAGCAGTACTTC. Translation gives CASSPTRRERYEQYF.

Many counts were recorded for this clonotype. The J gene is TRBJ2-7, the V gene TRBV2; D not certain. The germline V gene has CDR1 SNHLY and CDR2 FYNNEI. V was trimmed by 0 bases and J by 2 bases, leaving 8 bases between them. The CDR3 totals 14 residues. The CDR3 DNA reads TGTGCCAGCAGTGAAGCGCCCGGACCCTACGAGCAGTACTTC. Amino acids: CASSEAPGPYEQYF.

This clonotype was picked up many times. V gene TRBV19 combines with J gene TRBJ2-2, with TRBD2 matching 7 bases. This CDR3 has 15 amino acids. V was clipped by 7 bases and J by 7 bases; unmatched bases: 12. Germline V gene data show CDR1 as LNHDA and CDR2 as SQIVND (reference sequence). Written as DNA, the CDR3 is TGTGCCAGTAACCTATGGAGCGGGACGGTCGGGGAGCTGTTTTTT. Translated: CASNLWSGTVGELFF.

At least ten counts were recorded for this clonotype. This chain uses TRBV6-5 with TRBJ2-5; TRBD2 matches 7 bases. Germline loops: CDR1 MNHEY, CDR2 SVGAGI. CDR3 length: 18 residues. V dropped 6 bases and J dropped 5; count of bases not matched to a gene: 21. The CDR3 sequence is CASRTGLDGLIGGETQYF. The CDR3 nucleotides read TGTGCCAGCAGGACCGGACTAGATGGGTTGATCGGGGGTGAGACCCAGTACTTC.

Comments on this clonotype: It may be a read error: a sequence one base away is much more abundant. CDR3 in DNA: TGTGCCAGCAGTTACGGACTAGCGGGAGAGCCCTACCTCACGCAGTATTTT. Protein: CASSYGLAGEPYLTQYF. The chain carries TRBV27 and TRBJ2-3; 13 bases map to TRBD2. The ends lost 4 bases at V and 9 bases at J; junction bases unmatched: 13. This CDR3 is built from 17 residues. Germline V gene data show CDR1 as MNHEY and CDR2 as SMNVEV (reference sequence).

A single count supports this clonotype. A read error may explain this, as a much larger clone is one base away. V usage is TRBV7-9 and J usage is TRBJ1-1, with 8 nucleotides matching TRBD1. CDR3 length equals 16 residues. Trimming at V came to 5 bases and at J to 0 bases, leaving 8 bases not matched to a gene. Germline CDR1 is SEHNR and CDR2 is FQNEAQ (reference sequence). The CDR3 region has the DNA TGTGCCAGCAGCCTTAGGACAGGGCGGTTGAACACTGAAGCTTTCTTT. Translating it yields CASSLRTGRLNTEAFF.

V is TRBV21-1 and J is TRBJ2-5; the table names TRBD2, a call not compared with the DNA. TRBV21-1 is recorded as a pseudogene. The CDR3 consists of 18 residues. The CDR3 reads CASSEMAQYLAVQETQYF. CDR3 nucleotides: TGTGCCAGCAGCGAAATGGCCCAGTATCTAGCGGTCCAAGAGACCCAGTACTTC.

In this sample, this clonotype turned up many times. This chain joins TRBV6-2 or TRBV6-3 and TRBJ2-2; D is possibly TRBD2 (5 bases). Germline values: CDR1 MNHEY, CDR2 SVGEGT. The CDR3 has 13 amino acids. Trimming shortened V by 5 bases and J by 6 bases, and 10 bases separated the two germline ends. The CDR3 loop reads CASSHTSSGELFF. The CDR3 DNA sequence: TGTGCCAGCAGTCATACTAGTTCCGGGGAGCTGTTTTTT.

This clonotype came up many times. The V gene is TRBV12-5, the J gene TRBJ1-1, with 9 bases identical to TRBD1. Germline V gene data show CDR1 as LGHNT and CDR2 as FRNRAP. V lost 6 bases and J lost 1; bases outside the gene matches: 24. The CDR3 loop spans 21 amino acids. CDR3 DNA: TGTGCTAGTGGGTTTGGTAGAGGTACAGGGGGCCCTGCACCTTCGAACACTGAAGCTTTCTTT. Translated, it gives CASGFGRGTGGPAPSNTEAFF.